These 19 T cell receptor beta chains originate from one sample sequenced in a study of T cell repertoires in cytomegalovirus infection. Each CDR3 protein is one row after TCRdb ran MiXCR on the reads. Of about 360,000 distinct CDR3 sequences in the sample, 15% to 20% were seen once. The material sequenced was PBMCs. Receptors originate from a human donor in good health (CMV status not recorded). Some clones in this sample may be carry-over from other donors' samples.

At least ten counts were recorded for this clonotype. This chain joins TRBV12-3 or TRBV12-4 and TRBJ2-7; D is unclear. The CDR3 is 13 residues long. V was shortened by 6 bases and J by 6 bases, with 15 bases between the two germline ends. The CDR3 here is CASRTTRVGEQYF. The CDR3 bases are TGTGCCAGCAGAACCACTCGGGTAGGCGAGCAGTACTTC.

This clonotype occurred many times. The chain couples TRBV11-3 to TRBJ2-2; D ambiguous. The CDR3 totals 13 residues. Trimming shortened V by 4 bases and J by 7 bases, and 10 bases separated the two germline ends. Germline CDR1 is SGHNT and CDR2 is YENEEA. The CDR3: CASSSIPLGELFF. The DNA of the CDR3 is TGTGCCAGCAGCTCAATCCCCCTCGGGGAGCTGTTTTTT.

This clonotype was found many times. The V and J genes are TRBV7-9 and TRBJ2-2, with TRBD1 matching over 8 bases. With V trimmed by 7 bases and J by 1 base, 2 bases remained unmatched. This CDR3 spans 14 amino acids. The V gene's germline CDR1 is SEHNR and CDR2 FQNEAQ (reference sequence). CDR3 residues: CASNGQGNTGELFF. The DNA for the CDR3 is TGTGCCAGCAACGGACAGGGGAACACCGGGGAGCTGTTTTTT.

CDR3 coding DNA: TGCAGCGCTACCGGACAAATGAACACTGAAGCTTTCTTT. It codes for CSATGQMNTEAFF. The rearrangement joins TRBV29-1 to TRBJ1-1; tentative D call: TRBD1 (5 bases). This CDR3 region has 13 residues. Trimming pared 7 bases from V and 0 bases from J, leaving 12 bases between. The germline gives CDR1 SQVTM, CDR2 ANQGSEA. Complete variable domain (other parts from reference TRBV29-1 and TRBJ1-1): SAVISQKPSRDICQRGTSLTIQCQVDSQVTMMFWYRQQPGQSLTLIATANQGSEATYESGFVIDKFPISRPNLTFSTLTVSNMSPEDSSIYLCSATGQMNTEAFFGQGTRLTVV.

This clonotype was counted at least ten times. The V and J genes are TRBV7-2 and TRBJ2-1; 16 positions match TRBD2. Germline CDR1 is SGHTA and CDR2 is FQGNSA. V lost 5 bases to trimming and J lost 7 bases; unmatched junction nucleotides: 14. This CDR3 spans 19 amino acids. The CDR3 nucleotides are TGTGCCAGCAGCAGCAGCAGTCCGGGACTAGCGGGGGGGCCAAATGAGCAGTTCTTC. Translating it yields CASSSSSPGLAGGPNEQFF.

This clonotype was seen a few times. The chain carries TRBV20-1 and TRBJ2-1; TRBD2 might be the D (6 bases). The V end was cut by 0 bases, the J end by 3 bases, with 18 bases between. The germline gives CDR1 DFQATT, CDR2 SNEGSKA (reference sequence). The CDR3 sequence is 17 residues long. In DNA, the CDR3 is TGCAGTGCTAGAGATGTTGGGACCGCCGGGGGCTACAATGAGCAGTTCTTC. Translation gives CSARDVGTAGGYNEQFF.

This clonotype has just a few counts. The chain has TRBV12-3 or TRBV12-4 and TRBJ1-3, with unresolved D. With 3 bases removed from V and 0 bases from J, the gap between germline ends came to 6 bases. The CDR3 extends over 14 amino acids. The CDR3: CASSFLSSGNTIYF. The CDR3 region has the DNA TGTGCCAGCAGTTTTTTATCCTCTGGAAACACCATATATTTT.

This clonotype was found many times. The rearrangement uses TRBV7-2 and TRBJ1-6; D is undetermined. Per the germline V gene, CDR1 is SGHTA and CDR2 is FQGNSA. The ends were cut back, 5 bases at V and 0 bases at J, with 11 bases in the middle. This CDR3 has 16 residues. The CDR3 DNA follows: TGTGCCAGCAGCACCGCCCCGGGCTCCTATAATTCACCCCTCCACTTT. This sequence encodes CASSTAPGSYNSPLHF.

As DNA, the CDR3 is TGCAGTGCTAGAGGAACCGGACTCCAAGCACAGCATACGCAGTATTTT. Translating gives CSARGTGLQAQHTQYF. V gene TRBV20-1 combines with J gene TRBJ2-3, with a tentative D call TRBD2 (5 bases). Germline CDR1 is DFQATT and CDR2 is SNEGSKA (reference sequence). V lost 1 base and J 7 bases, leaving 21 bases between the germline ends. CDR3 length: 16 residues.

This clonotype appeared a few times. This sequence joins TRBV6-5 and TRBJ1-6, with 8 bases identical to TRBD1. The V gene's germline CDR1 is MNHEY and CDR2 SVGAGI. CDR3 size: 14 residues. Trimming at V came to 5 bases and at J to 8 bases, leaving 5 bases not matched to a gene. This CDR3 is CASSRTGRDSPLHF. The CDR3 DNA reads as TGTGCCAGCAGTAGGACAGGGAGAGATTCACCCCTCCACTTT.

The DNA for the CDR3 is TGTGCCAGCAGTTACCCTCGAACTAGCCTACAGAACAATGAGCAGTTCTTC. It encodes CASSYPRTSLQNNEQFF. The chain has TRBV6-1 and TRBJ2-1, with D perhaps TRBD2 (6 bases). The CDR3 runs 17 residues. The germline V gene encodes CDR1 MNHNS and CDR2 SASEGT. V was trimmed by 5 bases and J by 5 bases, leaving 22 bases between them.

The V gene is TRBV29-1, the J gene TRBJ2-1, with a tentative D call TRBD2 (6 bases). This CDR3 region has 14 residues. Between the trimmed V and J ends, which lost 7 bases and 13 bases, there was a span of 26 bases. The germline V gene has CDR1 SQVTM and CDR2 ANQGSEA. The DNA of the CDR3 is TGCAGCGCAGTACCGGGACTCAAACCGTCTGAACAGTTCTTC. Protein sequence: CSAVPGLKPSEQFF.

This rearrangement joins TRBV6-5 to TRBJ2-1, with a weak D call TRBD1 (5 bases). The CDR3 contains 11 residues. Trimming cost V 2 bases and J 10 bases, with 6 bases left between them. CDR1 is MNHEY, CDR2 SVGAGI, per germline. CDR3 sequence: CASSYRTEQFF. CDR3 bases: TGTGCCAGCAGTTACCGGACAGAGCAGTTCTTC.

The J gene is TRBJ2-5, the V gene TRBV7-6; possibly TRBD2 for D (5 bases). Germline loops: CDR1 SGHVS, CDR2 FNYEAQ. V was clipped by 6 bases and J by 5 bases, with 16 bases between them. This CDR3 has 14 residues. The DNA for the CDR3 is TGTGCCAGCAGTAACCTAGCCCGGGGTGAGACCCAGTACTTC. It yields the protein CASSNLARGETQYF.

This chain links TRBV27 with TRBJ1-2; D is uncertain. This CDR3 comprises 13 residues. V was cut by 6 bases and J by 1 base, with 9 bases left in between. The germline V gene has CDR1 MNHEY and CDR2 SMNVEV (reference sequence). CDR3 bases: TGTGCCAGCAGAACAGACCGTAACTATGGCTACACCTTC. Its translation is CASRTDRNYGYTF.

This rearrangement joins TRBV6-2 or TRBV6-3 to TRBJ1-4; D is ambiguous. Germline V CDR1 and CDR2: MNHEY, SVGEGT. The V end was cut by 4 bases, the J end by 6 bases, with 15 bases between. This CDR3 region has 15 residues. CDR3 sequence (DNA): TGTGCCAGCAGTTCAAGATCCAGAGCGGATGAAAAACTGTTTTTT. The encoded protein is CASSSRSRADEKLFF.

This clonotype was seen many times. This chain connects TRBV7-9 to TRBJ1-5; D gene uncertain. The germline V and J ends were trimmed by 6 bases and 0 bases, with 6 bases remaining between them. This CDR3 contains 13 residues. Germline CDR1 reads SEHNR; CDR2 reads FQNEAQ (reference sequence). CDR3 sequence: CASSAYSNQPQHF. The DNA for the CDR3 is TGTGCCAGCAGTGCCTATAGCAATCAGCCCCAGCATTTT. Full variable domain (outside the CDR3, taken from reference TRBV7-9 and TRBJ1-5): DTGVSQNPRHKITKRGQNVTFRCDPISEHNRLYWYRQTLGQGPEFLTYFQNEAQLEKSRLLSDRFSAERPKGSFSTLEIQRTEQGDSAMYLCASSAYSNQPQHFGDGTRLSIL.

The chain couples TRBV12-3 or TRBV12-4 to TRBJ2-3; D is possibly TRBD2 (6 bases). V lost 8 bases, J lost 0 bases, and 21 bases lay in between. This CDR3 has 17 amino acids. CDR3 residues: CASRLSRPGTSTDTQYF. CDR3 DNA sequence: TGTGCCAGCCGATTATCCCGCCCAGGGACTAGCACAGATACGCAGTATTTT.

DNA for the CDR3: TGCAGCGGGGATTCGGGACAGGACACAGATACGCAGTATTTT. Its translation: CSGDSGQDTDTQYF. The chain has TRBV29-1 and TRBJ2-3; 8 bases fit TRBD1. The CDR3 runs to 14 residues. Germline trimming cut 7 bases from V and 2 bases from J; bases unmatched to any gene: 8. Germline loops: CDR1 SQVTM, CDR2 ANQGSEA.